This TCR beta chain was captured by sequencing in a study of cytomegalovirus exposure and HLA in healthy donors. V was clipped by 7 bases and J by 2 bases; unmatched bases: 13. The CDR3 is 17 amino acids. The V gene's germline CDR1 is MDHEN and CDR2 SYDVKM. As concerns this clone: Its cognate antigen is unknown.

Findings and limits, study-wide: Earlier results showed most TCR beta V segments being productive about 87% or about 30% of the time. Sequencing artifact likely explains a cluster of highly shared sequence variants.

In the PCR, 60 Vbeta and 13 Jbeta primers were used. Per the original data handling: An analysis performed later counted about 80 million unique TCR beta chains (roughly 11 million of them shared). TCRdb's table, derived via immunoSEQ multiplex PCR, lists solely in-frame clones and lacks some. V and J calls and clone size are copied from that table; D and trimming were computed from the DNA. The table has roughly 200,000 clones, 77% seen once. Sequencing input: PBMCs. The gene calls are TRBV28 and TRBJ1-2; 10 positions agree with TRBD1. The TCR was taken from a woman between 55 and 75 years old in good health and CMV-seropositive. DNA for the CDR3: TGTGCCAGCACCCCCTCGGGGACAGGGGCCCGGAACTATGGCTACACCTTC. Amino acid sequence: CASTPSGTGARNYGYTF.